A single TCR beta chain is shown here with its context. This clonotype has just a few counts. What this receptor recognizes is not known. Per-base qualities were not stored, and no clone one base away is much larger. The sequencer was an Illumina HiSeq 1500. The public sequencing data were trimmed at Q25 with fastp and processed into clonotypes with MiXCR by TCRdb, which kept only in-frame beta chains. CDR3 protein duplicates are merged, each entry listing the most common genes and DNA. In this sample the table shows 130,000 or so distinct CDR3 sequences, about 6% of which occur a single time. The ten largest clones capture about a sixth of the sample. This sample was taken from a study of T cell repertoires in cytomegalovirus infection (dated by TCRdb to the late 2010s). About the study as a whole: Because public TCR beta signatures pointed to carriage of CMV infection together with the matching HLA type, the HLA type of each donor mattered for the analysis. The paper's findings and limits, for the study overall: In both this cohort and an independent cohort of some 350 donors, the cumulative frequency of public TCR beta family members distinguished carriers of CMV infection plus the relevant HLA type. The ex vivo response was dominated by HLA-C-restricted CMV-specific TCR beta clonotypes, which also provided the single most frequent clonotype in two of eight donors.

Trimming removed 0 bases from V and 0 bases from J, leaving 11 bases between the germline ends. Spanning cysteine to phenylalanine, the CDR3 consists of 16 amino acids. CDR3 DNA is the only sequence kept; it has 48 bases, read in frame from the first base. The germline V gene yields MNHNS for CDR1 and SASEGT for CDR2. Sequencing was carried out using PBMCs. In this chain, TRBV6-1 is recombined with TRBJ1-1; 5 matching bases give a weak D call of TRBD1. This TCR was recovered from a human donor in good health (CMV status not recorded). Some clones in this sample may be carry-over from other donors' samples. The nucleotide sequence is TGTGCCAGCAGTGAAGCTCCGACAGTTATGAACACTGAAGCTTTCTTT. Its product reads: CASSEAPTVMNTEAFF.